This TCR beta chain came from a study of Graves' ophthalmopathy and Graves' hyperthyroidism. RNA served as the template for amplifying TCR beta CDR3 regions. An initial RT-PCR round employing HTBI primers preceded a second-round multiplex PCR. TCRdb used MiXCR to reprocess the multiplex PCR reads, holding one entry per CDR3 protein. This sample has about 220,000 distinct CDR3 sequences, with around a fifth found just once. Clinical symptoms, serum thyroxine, TRAb, thyroid ultrasound and orbital computed tomography formed the basis of diagnosis. Germline CDR1 is MNHEY and CDR2 is SVGEGT. J gave up 5 bases and V 6 bases, and 7 bases lay outside the gene matches. The CDR3 is made up of 14 amino acids.

This TCR was sampled from a woman aged 45-65 years with Graves' ophthalmopathy. Source material: peripheral blood. The V call is TRBV6-2 or TRBV6-3, the J call TRBJ1-1; TRBD1 matches at 9 bases. In DNA form, the CDR3 reads TGTGCCAGCAGGATACAGGGGGCGAAGACTGAAGCTTTCTTT. As protein: CASRIQGAKTEAFF.